The 6 T cell receptor beta chains listed next were all sequenced from one sample in a study of OX40 agonist ivuxolimab in advanced cancers. Using immunoSEQ multiplex PCR, the repertoire was profiled, and TCRdb retains in-frame clones only, with some absent. Of tens of thousands of clones in the sample, approximately 90% are singletons; the top ten hold roughly 13%. This specimen was CD4+ or CD8+ T cells sorted from blood, taken in a trial of the OX40 agonist ivuxolimab. The source is an adult with an advanced solid tumor such as melanoma, head and neck, liver or kidney cancer.

The V and J genes are TRBV28 and TRBJ1-2; TRBD1 aligns across 8 bases. V shed 6 bases and J 4 bases; nucleotides not matched to a gene: 10. The CDR3 is made up of 15 amino acids. The germline gives CDR1 MDHEN, CDR2 SYDVKM. The CDR3 protein is CASREQGDLIYGYTF. The CDR3 DNA is TGTGCCAGCAGGGAACAGGGGGACCTGATCTATGGCTACACCTTC.

The chain joins TRBV27 to TRBJ2-2; 11 positions match TRBD2. The CDR3 has 16 residues. V trimming: 4 bases; J trimming: 3 bases; junction bases outside the gene matches: 4. Looked up from germline, CDR1 is MNHEY and CDR2 is SMNVEV (reference sequence). This CDR3 is CASSSPGLADTGELFF. DNA of the CDR3: TGTGCCAGCAGTTCTCCGGGACTAGCGGACACCGGGGAGCTGTTTTTT.

The gene calls are TRBV5-4 and TRBJ1-1; no definite D call. The germline gives CDR1 SGHNT, CDR2 YYREEE (reference sequence). Trimming took off 3 bases at V and 5 bases at J, with 17 bases between the two ends. The CDR3 runs to 15 residues. The chain's CDR3 is CASSSHGLWHTEAFF. In DNA, the CDR3 is TGTGCCAGCAGCTCCCATGGGCTATGGCATACTGAAGCTTTCTTT.

The V gene is TRBV13, the J gene TRBJ2-7; 10 bases agree with TRBD1. Germline CDR1 is PRHDT and CDR2 is FYEKMQ (reference sequence). The trim removed 6 bases at V and 5 bases at J, leaving 10 bases unmatched. CDR3 length equals 15 residues. The CDR3 here is CASSSPGTGDHEQYF. Written as DNA, the CDR3 is TGTGCCAGCAGTTCGCCCGGGACAGGGGACCACGAGCAGTACTTC.

V gene TRBV9 combines with J gene TRBJ2-5; D could derive from TRBD1 or TRBD2 (5 bases each). Germline V gene sequence: CDR1 SGDLS, CDR2 YYNGEE. Trimming took off 0 bases at V and 4 bases at J, with 13 bases between the two ends. The CDR3 length is 15 residues. CDR3 bases: TGTGCCAGCAGCGTAGACGGGGACCCAGGAGAGACCCAGTACTTC. Residues: CASSVDGDPGETQYF.

There are a few counts of this clone. V usage is TRBV27 and J usage is TRBJ1-1, with no clear D. The CDR3 totals 13 residues. Germline CDR1 is MNHEY and CDR2 is SMNVEV (reference sequence). Trimming removed 5 bases from V and 6 bases from J, with 13 bases in between. In DNA form, the CDR3 reads TGTGCCAGCAGTCTACAGAGCGGCGCTGAAGCTTTCTTT. Encoded protein: CASSLQSGAEAFF.